This is a list of T cell receptor beta chains from one sample in a study of T cell responses to AZD1222 COVID-19 vaccine. The assay was immunoSEQ multiplex PCR, and TCRdb's table has in-frame clones only and misses some. This table holds some 190,000 clones, over 90% found once. The specimen comprised peripheral blood, sampled 28 days after the second AZD1222 dose. These receptors came from an adult who received the AZD1222 COVID-19 vaccine. Each CDR3 is given without its conserved first and last residue.

v_call,cdr3_aa
TRBV4-2,ASSPRNTEAF
TRBV27,ASSPQQLGTGVYGYT
TRBV6-4,ASSDSLAGSDEQF
TRBV29-1,SVYGRFQETQY
TRBV30,AWRIAQTDTQY
TRBV7-3,ASSLTRPNTGELF
TRBV28,ASSSGSNSNQPQH
TRBV10-3,ATSPPELTYEQY
TRBV4-2,ASSLNDVGNTIY
TRBV19,ASSTGRTNSPLH
TRBV5-1,ASSLDPTYEQY
TRBV11-2,ASSPLAREQY
TRBV5-4,ASSLFGGQVYNEQF